These 16 T cell receptor beta chains share one sample of origin, sequenced in a study of cytomegalovirus exposure and HLA in healthy donors. Primers: 60 Vbeta forward and 13 Jbeta reverse. Using immunoSEQ multiplex PCR, the repertoire was profiled, and TCRdb retains in-frame clones only, with some absent. The sample shows more than 110,000 clones, around 81% of them seen only once. Material for sequencing was PBMCs. These receptors came from a man aged 50 to 59 in good health and CMV-seronegative.

The chain joins TRBV5-6 to TRBJ1-1; possibly TRBD1 for D (6 bases). The CDR3 loop spans 14 amino acids. Per the germline V gene, CDR1 is SGHDT and CDR2 is YYEEEE. The V gene lost 0 bases and the J gene lost 6 bases, with 12 bases spanning the gap. For the CDR3, the DNA is TGTGCCAGCAGCTTGGAACAGGGAATGGCTGAAGCTTTCTTT. Its translation is CASSLEQGMAEAFF.

The V and J genes are TRBV5-1 and TRBJ2-2; 8 bases map to TRBD1. The CDR3 covers 15 residues. Germline V gene lookup returns CDR1 SGHRS and CDR2 YFSETQ. The V gene end was trimmed by 5 bases and the J gene end by 2 bases; junction bases not matched to a gene: 5. The CDR3 region has the DNA TGCGCCAGCAGTCTAGGGACAGGAAACACCGGGGAGCTGTTTTTT. Translating it yields CASSLGTGNTGELFF.

The V and J genes are TRBV5-1 and TRBJ2-5; D is uncertain. In germline, CDR1 is SGHRS, CDR2 YFSETQ. Trimming stripped 2 bases from V and 4 bases from J, with 12 bases between. The CDR3 spans 14 residues. The CDR3 protein is CASSFRTARETQYF. The CDR3 region has the DNA TGCGCCAGCAGCTTCCGAACAGCTCGAGAGACCCAGTACTTC. Together with reference TRBV5-1 and TRBJ2-5, the CDR3 gives the full variable domain: KAGVTQTPRYLIKTRGQQVTLSCSPISGHRSVSWYQQTPGQGLQFLFEYFSETQRNKGNFPGRFSGRQFSNSRSEMNVSTLELGDSALYLCASSFRTARETQYFGPGTRLLVL.

This chain connects TRBV13 to TRBJ1-2; the D is unclear. Trimming pared 2 bases from V and 7 bases from J, leaving 11 bases between. CDR1 and CDR2 from the germline V gene are PRHDT and FYEKMQ (reference sequence). The CDR3 is 13 amino acids. DNA of the CDR3: TGTGCCAGCAGCTTATCTCCCGGCGGTGGCTACACCTTC. Its protein is CASSLSPGGGYTF.

The gene calls are TRBV5-1 and TRBJ2-7; D remains unclear. Germline V gene lookup returns CDR1 SGHRS and CDR2 YFSETQ. This CDR3 contains 12 residues. V was pared by 1 base and J by 3 bases, with 5 bases between. This CDR3 reads CASSLYNYEQYF. The CDR3 nucleotides read TGCGCCAGCAGCTTGTACAACTACGAGCAGTACTTC.

The chain joins TRBV29-1 to TRBJ2-1, with 7 bases identical to TRBD2. V shed 4 bases and J 10 bases; nucleotides not matched to a gene: 10. The V gene's germline CDR1 is SQVTM and CDR2 ANQGSEA. This CDR3 has 13 residues. CDR3 protein: CSVVSGRGGEQFF. The DNA for the CDR3 is TGCAGCGTTGTTTCAGGGAGGGGAGGCGAGCAGTTCTTC.

V gene TRBV15 combines with J gene TRBJ2-7, with TRBD1 matching 9 bases. J was trimmed by 0 bases and V by 3 bases; bases with no gene match: 0. CDR3 length: 14 residues. Germline V lookup: CDR1 LNHNV, CDR2 YYDKDF (reference sequence). CDR3 in amino acids: CATSRDRGSYEQYF. The CDR3 DNA reads TGTGCCACCAGCAGGGACAGGGGCTCCTACGAGCAGTACTTC.

The chain joins TRBV5-1 to TRBJ1-1, with 10 bases identical to TRBD1. Germline trimming cut 1 base from V and 5 bases from J; bases unmatched to any gene: 2. CDR1 and CDR2 from the germline V gene are SGHRS and YFSETQ. The CDR3 loop spans 14 amino acids. The CDR3 here is CASSLRTGGTEAFF. The CDR3 DNA reads TGCGCCAGCAGCTTGAGGACAGGGGGAACTGAAGCTTTCTTT.

The chain links TRBV18 to TRBJ2-7, with D perhaps matching TRBD2 (5 bases). This CDR3 is built from 15 residues. Germline V gene lookup returns CDR1 KGHSH and CDR2 LQKENI. V was shortened by 1 base and J by 0 bases, with 10 bases between the two germline ends. Written as DNA, the CDR3 is TGTGCCAGCTCACCACGGGAGCGGAGCTCCTACGAGCAGTACTTC. It encodes CASSPRERSSYEQYF.

This clone is a singleton in its sample. CDR3 sequence: CASSPRKGVLGYTF. The CDR3 DNA follows: TGTGCCAGCAGCCCACGTAAAGGGGTTTTGGGCTACACCTTC. V usage is TRBV11-3 and J usage is TRBJ1-2, with a tentative D call TRBD1 (5 bases). Germline assignment: CDR1 SGHNT and CDR2 YENEEA. V was shortened by 5 bases and J by 8 bases, with 18 bases between the two germline ends. The CDR3 is 14 amino acids.

This clone appeared a few times. The rearrangement links TRBV4-1 to TRBJ1-4; D is ambiguous. Germline values: CDR1 MGHRA, CDR2 YSYEKL. The V and J ends lost 0 bases and 5 bases respectively, with 10 bases between them. The CDR3 is 15 amino acids. CDR3 sequence (DNA): TGCGCCAGCAGCCAAGATTTAGCCAGAAATGAAAAACTGTTTTTT. It codes for CASSQDLARNEKLFF.

This chain connects TRBV7-2 to TRBJ2-7; 7 nucleotides align to TRBD1. The germline gives CDR1 SGHTA, CDR2 FQGNSA. CDR3 length equals 16 residues. The V gene end was trimmed by 2 bases and the J gene end by 7 bases; junction bases not matched to a gene: 14. The DNA for the CDR3 is TGTGCCAGCAGCTTACCCGTGACAGGGAGTTCGCGGGAGCAGTACTTC. It codes for CASSLPVTGSSREQYF.

The chain has TRBV7-3 and TRBJ2-7; 10 bases match TRBD1. The germline CDR1 and CDR2 sequences are SGHTA and FQGTGA. The J segment lost 4 bases and the V segment lost 2 bases, leaving 5 bases of the junction unmatched. The CDR3 is 15 amino acids. The DNA of the CDR3 is TGTGCCAGCAGCTTATATGGGACAGGGGTTTACGAGCAGTACTTC. As protein: CASSLYGTGVYEQYF. Drawing the rest from reference TRBV7-3 and TRBJ2-7, the complete variable domain is GAGVSQTPSNKVTEKGKYVELRCDPISGHTALYWYRQSLGQGPEFLIYFQGTGAADDSGLPNDRFFAVRPEGSVSTLKIQRTERGDSAVYLCASSLYGTGVYEQYFGPGTRLTVT.

The chain couples TRBV7-6 to TRBJ2-5; 8 bases match TRBD2. The CDR3 is 14 amino acids. Germline V gene sequence: CDR1 SGHVS, CDR2 FNYEAQ. The junction had 9 bases not matched to a gene; V was cut back by 7 bases and J by 5 bases. CDR3 region: CASIPGSGKETQYF. CDR3 sequence (DNA): TGTGCCAGCATCCCGGGTAGCGGGAAGGAGACCCAGTACTTC.

This chain uses TRBV7-9 with TRBJ2-7, with a possible D match to TRBD1 (5 bases). V lost 2 bases and J lost 0, with 8 bases in between. CDR1 is SEHNR and CDR2 is FQNEAQ in the germline V gene (reference sequence). This CDR3 comprises 14 residues. The CDR3 loop is CASSLPGISYEQYF. CDR3 coding DNA: TGTGCCAGCAGCTTACCAGGGATCTCCTACGAGCAGTACTTC.

This CDR3 reads CASSPVSRGSGNTIYF. CDR3 in DNA: TGCGCCAGCAGCCCAGTGAGCCGGGGCTCTGGAAACACCATATATTTT. The chain recombines TRBV5-1 with TRBJ1-3; D is unresolved. The CDR3 runs 16 residues. V lost 4 bases and J 0 bases, leaving 14 bases between the germline ends. CDR1 is SGHRS, CDR2 YFSETQ, per germline.